A selection of T cell receptor beta chains follows, all from one sample in a study of T-cell reconstitution after alpha-beta-depleted transplantation in children. TCRdb reprocessed the PCR reads via MiXCR and lists one record per CDR3 protein. The table records over 400,000 distinct CDR3 sequences, over 40% of them present only once. Source: PBMCs, taken before TCRalphabeta/CD19-depleted stem cell transplant. All receptors come from a girl aged 2 to 10 with aplastic anemia, due to receive a stem cell transplant. Each CDR3 is given with its conserved first and last residue. A D gene is named only where the DNA matches it firmly. Not all rows give a size; the values are once, few, many and, for expanded clones, a class.

TRBD2,TRBJ2-4,17,.,TRBV20-1,CSAFYRGLAGGKNIQYF,TGCAGTGCTTTTTACCGAGGACTAGCGGGAGGCAAAAACATTCAGTACTTC
.,TRBJ1-5,16,many,TRBV4-1,CASSQGVGLANQPQHF,TGCGCCAGCAGCCAAGGGGTAGGGCTTGCCAATCAGCCCCAGCATTTT
.,TRBJ2-1,15,.,TRBV20-1,CSARALAHPSNEQFF,TGCAGTGCTAGGGCCCTAGCTCACCCATCCAATGAGCAGTTCTTC
TRBD1,TRBJ1-2,13,.,TRBV5-1,CASSSQGALMYTF,TGCGCCAGCAGCTCCCAGGGGGCGCTGATGTACACCTTC
.,TRBJ2-1,14,.,TRBV5-1,CASSGLEIHPEQFF,TGCGCCAGCAGCGGGCTAGAGATCCACCCTGAGCAGTTCTTC
TRBD2,TRBJ2-3,15,.,TRBV7-8,CASSSHAGVTDTQYF,TGTGCCAGCAGCTCCCACGCGGGAGTAACAGATACGCAGTATTTT
.,TRBJ1-2,15,.,TRBV5-1,CASSLGLVGRDGYTF,TGCGCCAGCAGCTTGGGGCTTGTTGGTCGGGATGGCTACACCTTC
TRBD2,TRBJ2-4,18,.,TRBV12-5,CASGTYRLAGNGKNIQYF,TGTGCTAGTGGTACCTACCGACTAGCGGGAAATGGCAAAAACATTCAGTACTTC
.,TRBJ2-1,16,.,TRBV6-5,CASSYSIRSSYNEQFF,TGTGCCAGCAGTTACTCGATCCGCAGCTCCTACAATGAGCAGTTCTTC
TRBD2,TRBJ2-7,16,.,TRBV14,CASSPAGLAGRYEQYF,TGTGCCAGCAGCCCAGCCGGACTAGCGGGCCGGTACGAGCAGTACTTC
.,TRBJ2-3,13,.,TRBV5-1,CASSSTSKDTQYF,TGCGCCAGCAGCTCAACTAGCAAAGATACGCAGTATTTT
.,TRBJ2-6,18,.,TRBV11-1,CASRENPSRAPGANVLTF,TGTGCCAGCAGGGAAAATCCCTCTAGAGCACCGGGGGCCAACGTCCTGACTTTC
.,TRBJ2-1,14,.,TRBV27,CASIPEFGGNEQFF,TGTGCCAGCATCCCAGAGTTTGGGGGCAATGAGCAGTTCTTC
TRBD1,TRBJ2-7,16,.,TRBV7-8,CASSLVDGQGSYEQYF,TGTGCCAGCAGCTTAGTGGACGGACAGGGATCCTACGAGCAGTACTTC
TRBD2,TRBJ2-1,20,.,TRBV5-1,CASSLDGTSGDLSSYNEQFF,TGCGCCAGCAGCTTGGACGGGACTAGCGGAGACCTTAGCTCCTACAATGAGCAGTTCTTC
.,TRBJ1-5,15,.,TRBV5-1,CASSLGGELNQPQHF,TGCGCCAGCAGCTTGGGCGGGGAGCTCAATCAGCCCCAGCATTTT
TRBD1,TRBJ2-2,16,.,TRBV3-1,CASSQVRGRDTGELFF,TGTGCCAGCAGCCAAGTCAGGGGGCGGGACACCGGGGAGCTGTTTTTT
.,TRBJ1-5,13,many,TRBV20-1,CSASFQGNQPQHF,TGCAGTGCTAGTTTCCAGGGAAATCAGCCCCAGCATTTT
.,TRBJ1-6,14,many,TRBV20-1,CSAFRTDNNSPLHF,TGCAGTGCTTTTAGGACGGACAATAATTCACCCCTCCACTTT
.,TRBJ2-1,15,.,TRBV27,CASSLRPSVNNEQFF,TGTGCCAGCAGTTTACGGCCCAGTGTGAACAATGAGCAGTTCTTC
.,TRBJ2-4,15,.,TRBV15,CATSGDRTTKNIQYF,TGTGCCACCAGCGGTGACCGGACTACCAAAAACATTCAGTACTTC
.,TRBJ2-1,11,few,TRBV12-3/TRBV12-4,CASGIGNEQFF,TGTGCCAGCGGGATCGGCAATGAGCAGTTCTTC
.,TRBJ2-1,16,.,TRBV20-1,CSASSRAADSYNEQFF,TGCAGTGCTTCTTCCCGGGCTGCGGACTCCTACAATGAGCAGTTCTTC
.,TRBJ1-1,13,many,TRBV7-9,CASSLGGSDEAFF,TGTGCCAGCAGCTTGGGAGGCTCGGATGAAGCTTTCTTT
.,TRBJ1-1,14,many,TRBV20-1,CSAYRTGRGTEAFF,TGCAGTGCCTATCGGACGGGGAGGGGCACTGAAGCTTTCTTT
.,TRBJ2-3,12,.,TRBV20-1,CSADGPSDTQYF,TGCAGTGCCGACGGCCCCTCAGATACGCAGTATTTT
.,TRBJ2-1,13,many,TRBV5-1,CASAILTPGEQFF,TGCGCCAGCGCCATCTTAACTCCCGGTGAGCAGTTCTTC
.,TRBJ1-4,15,many,TRBV3-1,CASSHLGTESEKLFF,TGTGCCAGCAGCCACCTCGGGACGGAGAGTGAAAAACTGTTTTTT
.,TRBJ1-1,15,many,TRBV7-6,CASSLGAGTNTEAFF,TGTGCCAGCAGCCTCGGGGCAGGGACGAACACTGAAGCTTTCTTT
.,TRBJ2-2,16,.,TRBV12-3/TRBV12-4,CASSLNPLANTGELFF,TGTGCCAGCAGTTTAAACCCACTAGCGAACACCGGGGAGCTGTTTTTT
TRBD2,TRBJ2-1,15,.,TRBV6-2/TRBV6-3,CASSAQLAGIDEQFF,TGTGCCAGCAGTGCCCAACTAGCGGGAATCGATGAGCAGTTCTTC
.,TRBJ1-1,11,.,TRBV29-1,CSVDGYPEAFF,TGCAGCGTTGATGGTTACCCTGAAGCTTTCTTT
.,TRBJ2-3,16,.,TRBV20-1,CSARDWRTRERIAQYF,TGCAGTGCTAGAGATTGGCGGACCAGAGAGCGAATCGCGCAGTATTTT
.,TRBJ2-1,15,.,TRBV11-2,CASSPFDYLYNEQFF,TGTGCCAGCAGCCCCTTCGACTACCTCTACAATGAGCAGTTCTTC
.,TRBJ1-5,16,.,TRBV20-1,CSARDRGFYSNQPQHF,TGCAGTGCTAGAGATCGGGGGTTCTATAGCAATCAGCCCCAGCATTTT
TRBD2,TRBJ2-3,16,.,TRBV12-3/TRBV12-4,CASSQRLAGVTDTQYF,TGTGCCAGCAGCCAGCGACTAGCGGGAGTGACAGATACGCAGTATTTT
.,TRBJ2-1,16,.,TRBV4-2,CASSQDQREAGNEQFF,TGTGCCAGCAGCCAAGATCAGAGAGAGGCGGGCAATGAGCAGTTCTTC
TRBD2,TRBJ2-7,15,.,TRBV28,CASSLDLGGYDEQYF,TGTGCCAGCAGTTTAGATTTGGGAGGGTACGACGAGCAGTACTTC
.,TRBJ2-1,14,.,TRBV20-1,CSVIREWVYNEQFF,TGCAGTGTCATTCGGGAGTGGGTCTACAATGAGCAGTTCTTC
.,TRBJ2-7,12,many,TRBV3-1,CASSQNLYEQYF,TGTGCCAGCAGCCAAAACCTATACGAGCAGTACTTC
TRBD1,TRBJ1-5,14,many,TRBV20-1,CSAHGQVANQPQHF,TGCAGTGCTCATGGACAGGTCGCCAATCAGCCCCAGCATTTT
TRBD2,TRBJ2-1,15,.,TRBV6-5,CASSYGLAGYNEQFF,TGTGCCAGCAGTTACGGGCTAGCGGGTTACAATGAGCAGTTCTTC
TRBD2,TRBJ2-1,20,.,TRBV11-1,CASSIRTNPGLARSYNEQFF,TGTGCCAGCAGCATCCGCACGAACCCGGGACTAGCGAGGTCCTACAATGAGCAGTTCTTC
.,TRBJ2-5,17,once,TRBV11-2,CASSLEWGAKPGETQYF,TGTGCCAGCAGCTTAGAGTGGGGGGCGAAGCCGGGGGAGACCCAGTACTTC
TRBD1,TRBJ1-2,14,.,TRBV7-9,CASSPDRPRRGYTF,TGTGCCAGCAGCCCGGACAGGCCGAGGCGTGGCTACACCTTC
.,TRBJ2-3,16,.,TRBV6-1,CASSLTGAGFTDTQYF,TGTGCCAGCAGCCTCACCGGGGCCGGATTCACAGATACGCAGTATTTT
TRBD1,TRBJ1-1,14,.,TRBV5-1,CASSFQGAGTEALF,TGCGCCAGCAGCTTCCAGGGGGCTGGCACTGAAGCTCTCTTT
TRBD2,TRBJ2-3,14,few,TRBV20-1,CSASERGGTDTQYF,TGCAGTGCTAGTGAGCGGGGGGGTACAGATACGCAGTATTTT
.,TRBJ1-6,14,many,TRBV5-1,CASSAGDYNSPLHF,TGCGCCAGCAGCGCTGGGGATTATAATTCACCCCTCCACTTT
TRBD1,TRBJ1-5,15,many,TRBV28,CASSRWDRARQPQHF,TGTGCCAGCAGTAGGTGGGACAGGGCACGTCAGCCCCAGCATTTT
TRBD1,TRBJ2-7,15,.,TRBV7-9,CASSLEGTGNYEQYF,TGTGCCAGCAGCTTAGAAGGGACAGGGAACTACGAGCAGTACTTC
.,TRBJ2-2,11,.,TRBV20-1,CSAPGGGELFF,TGCAGTGCCCCGGGCGGCGGGGAGCTGTTTTTT
TRBD1,TRBJ2-2,16,many,TRBV5-5,CASSLGQGARTGELFF,TGTGCCAGCAGCTTGGGCCAGGGGGCGCGAACCGGGGAGCTGTTTTTT
TRBD1,TRBJ2-3,14,.,TRBV6-5,CASSYSQGADTQYF,TGTGCCAGCAGTTACTCGCAGGGGGCAGATACGCAGTATTTT
.,TRBJ2-7,14,.,TRBV20-1,CSGLQTGSFYEQYF,TGCAGTGGCCTCCAGACAGGTTCGTTCTACGAGCAGTACTTC
TRBD1,TRBJ1-4,18,.,TRBV28,CASSSSRDRPATNEKLFF,TGTGCCAGCAGTTCGTCCCGGGACAGGCCTGCAACTAATGAAAAACTGTTTTTT